A single TCR beta chain is shown here with its context. Antigen: not known. Individuals having autoimmune disease history or systemic immunosuppression were not enrolled. Clones were read by immunoSEQ multiplex PCR, and TCRdb kept only the in-frame ones, dropping some. The data contain over 100,000 clones, 75% to 90% of them singletons. This CDR3 spans 13 amino acids. Germline assignment: CDR1 LGHNA and CDR2 YNFKEQ. With 5 bases removed from V and 3 bases from J, the gap between germline ends came to 10 bases. This sample stems from a study of OX40 agonist ivuxolimab in advanced cancers. Study-level background: Every patient in dose escalation had hepatocellular carcinoma, melanoma, renal cell or head and neck cancer. General study findings and limits: Relative to CD4+, CD8+ T cells held more expanded clones on average.

V gene TRBV4-2 combines with J gene TRBJ1-1; maybe TRBD1 (5 bases). This sequence originates from an adult with an advanced solid tumor such as melanoma, head and neck, liver or kidney cancer. The sample was CD4+ or CD8+ T cells sorted from blood, taken in a trial of the OX40 agonist ivuxolimab. The CDR3 DNA is TGTGCCAGCAGCAGGGGAGTTGACACTGAAGCTTTCTTT. Translating gives CASSRGVDTEAFF.